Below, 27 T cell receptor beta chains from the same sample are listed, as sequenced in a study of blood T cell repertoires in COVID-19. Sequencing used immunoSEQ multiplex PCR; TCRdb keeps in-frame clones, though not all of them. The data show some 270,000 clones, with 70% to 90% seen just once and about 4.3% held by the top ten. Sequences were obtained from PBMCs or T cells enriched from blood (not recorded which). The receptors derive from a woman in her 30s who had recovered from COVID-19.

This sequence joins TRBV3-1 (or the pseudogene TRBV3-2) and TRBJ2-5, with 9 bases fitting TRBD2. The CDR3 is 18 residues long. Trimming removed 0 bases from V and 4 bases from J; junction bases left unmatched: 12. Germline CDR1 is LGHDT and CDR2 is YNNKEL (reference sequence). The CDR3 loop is CASSQEFGVLAGRETQYF. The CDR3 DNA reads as TGTGCCAGCAGCCAAGAATTCGGGGTACTAGCGGGTAGAGAGACCCAGTACTTC.

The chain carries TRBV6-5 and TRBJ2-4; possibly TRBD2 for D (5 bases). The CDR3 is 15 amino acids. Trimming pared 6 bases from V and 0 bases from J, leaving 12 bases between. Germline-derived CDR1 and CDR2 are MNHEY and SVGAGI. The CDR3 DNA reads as TGTGCCAGCAGCCTAGCCGGGGAAGCCAAAAACATTCAGTACTTC. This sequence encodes CASSLAGEAKNIQYF.

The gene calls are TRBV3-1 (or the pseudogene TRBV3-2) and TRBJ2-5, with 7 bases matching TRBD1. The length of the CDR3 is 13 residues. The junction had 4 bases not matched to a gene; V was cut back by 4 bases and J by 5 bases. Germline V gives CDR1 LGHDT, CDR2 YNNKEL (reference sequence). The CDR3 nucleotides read TGTGCCAGCAGCCGCAGGGGGAAGGAGACCCAGTACTTC. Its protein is CASSRRGKETQYF.

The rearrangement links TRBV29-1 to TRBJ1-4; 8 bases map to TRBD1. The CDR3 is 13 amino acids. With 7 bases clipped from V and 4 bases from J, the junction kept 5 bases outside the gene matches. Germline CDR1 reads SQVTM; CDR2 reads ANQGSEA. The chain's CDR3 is CSALDRDNEKLFF. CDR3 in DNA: TGCAGCGCTCTGGACAGGGATAATGAAAAACTGTTTTTT. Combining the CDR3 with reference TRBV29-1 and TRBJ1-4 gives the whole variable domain SAVISQKPSRDICQRGTSLTIQCQVDSQVTMMFWYRQQPGQSLTLIATANQGSEATYESGFVIDKFPISRPNLTFSTLTVSNMSPEDSSIYLCSALDRDNEKLFFGSGTQLSVL.

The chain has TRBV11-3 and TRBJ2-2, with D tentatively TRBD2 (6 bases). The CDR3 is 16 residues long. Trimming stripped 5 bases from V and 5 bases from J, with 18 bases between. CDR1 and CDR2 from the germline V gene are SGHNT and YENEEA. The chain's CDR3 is CASSTRDSDGTGELFF. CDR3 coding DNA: TGTGCCAGCAGCACCCGGGACTCGGATGGGACCGGGGAGCTGTTTTTT.

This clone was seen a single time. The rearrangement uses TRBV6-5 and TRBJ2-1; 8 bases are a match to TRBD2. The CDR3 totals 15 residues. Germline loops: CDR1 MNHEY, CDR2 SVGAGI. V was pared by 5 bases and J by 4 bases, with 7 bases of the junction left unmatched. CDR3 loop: CASSPTSGRYNEQFF. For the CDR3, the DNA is TGTGCCAGCAGTCCAACTAGCGGAAGATACAATGAGCAGTTCTTC.

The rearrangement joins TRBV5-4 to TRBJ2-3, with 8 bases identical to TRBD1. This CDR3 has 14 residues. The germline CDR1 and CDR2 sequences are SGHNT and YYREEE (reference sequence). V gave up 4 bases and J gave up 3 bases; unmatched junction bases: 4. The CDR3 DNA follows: TGTGCCAGCAGCCCTCGGACAGGGACAGATACGCAGTATTTT. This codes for CASSPRTGTDTQYF.

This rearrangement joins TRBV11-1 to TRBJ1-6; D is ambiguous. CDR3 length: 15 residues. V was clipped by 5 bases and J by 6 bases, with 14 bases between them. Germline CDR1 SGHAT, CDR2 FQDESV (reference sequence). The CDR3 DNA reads TGTGCCAGCAGCCAAGAGGCGAGCGCTAATTCACCCCTCCACTTT. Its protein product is CASSQEASANSPLHF.

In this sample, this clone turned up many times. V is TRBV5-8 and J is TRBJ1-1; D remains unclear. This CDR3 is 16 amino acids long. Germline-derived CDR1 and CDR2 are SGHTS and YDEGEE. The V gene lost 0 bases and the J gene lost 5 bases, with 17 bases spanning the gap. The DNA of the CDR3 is TGTGCCAGCAGCTTGGGTTCGTGGAGTACGGGGACTGAAGCTTTCTTT. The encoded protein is CASSLGSWSTGTEAFF. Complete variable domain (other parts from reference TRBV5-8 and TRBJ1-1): EAGVTQSPTHLIKTRGQQATLRCSPISGHTSVYWYQQALGLGLQFLLWYDEGEERNRGNFPPRFSGRQFPNYSSELNVNALELEDSALYLCASSLGSWSTGTEAFFGQGTRLTVV.

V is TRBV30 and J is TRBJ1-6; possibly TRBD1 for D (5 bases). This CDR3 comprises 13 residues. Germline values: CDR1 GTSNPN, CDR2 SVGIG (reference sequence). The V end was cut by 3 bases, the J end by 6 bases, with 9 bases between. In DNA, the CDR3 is TGTGCCTGGAGCCCAGGGATTAATTCACCCCTCCACTTT. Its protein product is CAWSPGINSPLHF.

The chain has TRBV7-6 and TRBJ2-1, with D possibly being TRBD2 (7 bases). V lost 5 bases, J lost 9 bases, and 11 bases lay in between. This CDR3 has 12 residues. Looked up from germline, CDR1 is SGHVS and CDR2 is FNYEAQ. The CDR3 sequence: CASSKGGGEQFF. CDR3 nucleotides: TGTGCCAGCAGCAAAGGGGGGGGTGAGCAGTTCTTC. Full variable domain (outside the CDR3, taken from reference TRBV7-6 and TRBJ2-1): GAGVSQSPRYKVTKRGQDVALRCDPISGHVSLYWYRQALGQGPEFLTYFNYEAQQDKSGLPNDRFSAERPEGSISTLTIQRTEQRDSAMYRCASSKGGGEQFFGPGTRLTVL.

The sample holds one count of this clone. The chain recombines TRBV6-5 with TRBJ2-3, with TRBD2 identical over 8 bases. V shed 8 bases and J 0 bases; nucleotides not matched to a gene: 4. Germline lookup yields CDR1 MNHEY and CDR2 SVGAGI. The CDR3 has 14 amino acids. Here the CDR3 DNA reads TGTGCCAGCGGCGAGCGGGGGAGCACAGATACGCAGTATTTT. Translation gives CASGERGSTDTQYF.

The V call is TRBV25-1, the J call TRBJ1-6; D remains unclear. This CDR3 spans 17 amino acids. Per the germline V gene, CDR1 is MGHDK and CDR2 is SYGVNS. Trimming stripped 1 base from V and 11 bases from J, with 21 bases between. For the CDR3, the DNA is TGTGCCAGCAGTGAATCCATCCTCCGCGGGAATGGGACACCCCTCCACTTT. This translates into CASSESILRGNGTPLHF. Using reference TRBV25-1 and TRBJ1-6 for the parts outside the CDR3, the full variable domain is EADIYQTPRYLVIGTGKKITLECSQTMGHDKMYWYQQDPGMELHLIHYSYGVNSTEKGDLSSESTVSRIRTEHFPLTLESARPSHTSQYLCASSESILRGNGTPLHFGNGTRLTVT.

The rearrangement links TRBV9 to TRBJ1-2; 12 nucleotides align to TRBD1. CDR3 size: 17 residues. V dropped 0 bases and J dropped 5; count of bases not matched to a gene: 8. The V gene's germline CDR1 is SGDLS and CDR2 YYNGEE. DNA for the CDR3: TGTGCCAGCAGCGTAGAGGGGACAGGGGGCGCTGGGTATGGCTACACCTTC. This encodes CASSVEGTGGAGYGYTF. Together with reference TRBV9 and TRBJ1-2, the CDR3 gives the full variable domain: DSGVTQTPKHLITATGQRVTLRCSPRSGDLSVYWYQQSLDQGLQFLIQYYNGEERAKGNILERFSAQQFPDLHSELNLSSLELGDSALYFCASSVEGTGGAGYGYTFGSGTRLTVV.

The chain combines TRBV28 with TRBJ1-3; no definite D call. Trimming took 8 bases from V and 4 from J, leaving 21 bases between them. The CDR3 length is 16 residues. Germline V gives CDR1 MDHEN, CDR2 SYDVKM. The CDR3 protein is CASFPPGSNSGNTIYF. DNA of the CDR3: TGTGCCAGCTTTCCCCCGGGATCCAATAGCGGAAACACCATATATTTT.

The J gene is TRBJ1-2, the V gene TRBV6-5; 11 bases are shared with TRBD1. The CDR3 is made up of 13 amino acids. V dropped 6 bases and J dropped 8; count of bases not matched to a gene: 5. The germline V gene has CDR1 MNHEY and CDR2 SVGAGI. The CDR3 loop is CASSVDRGHGYTF. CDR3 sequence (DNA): TGTGCCAGCAGCGTGGACAGGGGGCACGGCTACACCTTC.

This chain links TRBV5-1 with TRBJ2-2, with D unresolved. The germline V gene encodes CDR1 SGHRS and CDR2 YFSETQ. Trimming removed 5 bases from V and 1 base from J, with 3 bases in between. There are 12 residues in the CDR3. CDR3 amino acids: CASRLNTGELFF. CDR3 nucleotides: TGCGCCAGCAGACTGAACACCGGGGAGCTGTTTTTT.

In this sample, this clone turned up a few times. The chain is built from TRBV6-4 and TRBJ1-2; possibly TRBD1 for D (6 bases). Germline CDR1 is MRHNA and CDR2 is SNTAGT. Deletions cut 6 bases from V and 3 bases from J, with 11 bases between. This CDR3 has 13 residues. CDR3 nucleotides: TGTGCCAGCAGGATGGGACACGACTATGGCTACACCTTC. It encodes CASRMGHDYGYTF.

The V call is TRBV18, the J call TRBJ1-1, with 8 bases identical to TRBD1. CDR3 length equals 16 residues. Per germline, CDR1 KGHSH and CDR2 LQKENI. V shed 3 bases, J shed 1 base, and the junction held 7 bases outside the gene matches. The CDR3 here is CASSPPGTGRNTEAFF. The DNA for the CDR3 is TGTGCCAGCTCACCCCCCGGGACAGGAAGGAACACTGAAGCTTTCTTT.

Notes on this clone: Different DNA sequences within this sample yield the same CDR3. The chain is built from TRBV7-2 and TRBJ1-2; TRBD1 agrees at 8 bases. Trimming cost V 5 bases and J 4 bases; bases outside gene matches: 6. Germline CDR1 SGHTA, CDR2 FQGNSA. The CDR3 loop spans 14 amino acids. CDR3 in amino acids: CASSPRTGPYGYTF. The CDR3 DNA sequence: TGTGCCAGCAGCCCCCGGACAGGGCCCTATGGCTACACCTTC.

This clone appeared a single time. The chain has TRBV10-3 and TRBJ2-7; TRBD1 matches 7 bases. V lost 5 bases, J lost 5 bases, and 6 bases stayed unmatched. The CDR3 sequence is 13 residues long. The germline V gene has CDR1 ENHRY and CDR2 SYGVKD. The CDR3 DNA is TGTGCCATCAGTAGGGGACAGTTCAACGAGCAGTACTTC. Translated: CAISRGQFNEQYF.

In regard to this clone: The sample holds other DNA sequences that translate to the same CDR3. In DNA form, the CDR3 reads TGCGCCAGCAGCCCCGACAGAGTTTATGGCTACACCTTC. Translated: CASSPDRVYGYTF. The J gene is TRBJ1-2, the V gene TRBV10-1; possibly TRBD1 for D (5 bases). Per germline, CDR1 WNHNN and CDR2 SYGVQD (reference sequence). Trimming removed 6 bases at V and 5 bases at J, with 13 bases between. The CDR3 is 13 amino acids.

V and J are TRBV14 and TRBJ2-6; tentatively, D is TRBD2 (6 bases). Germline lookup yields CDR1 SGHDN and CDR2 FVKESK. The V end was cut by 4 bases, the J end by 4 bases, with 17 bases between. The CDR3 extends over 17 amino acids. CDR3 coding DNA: TGTGCCAGCAGCCCCTTCCGCGGGAACGGAGGGGCCAACGTCCTGACTTTC. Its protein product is CASSPFRGNGGANVLTF.

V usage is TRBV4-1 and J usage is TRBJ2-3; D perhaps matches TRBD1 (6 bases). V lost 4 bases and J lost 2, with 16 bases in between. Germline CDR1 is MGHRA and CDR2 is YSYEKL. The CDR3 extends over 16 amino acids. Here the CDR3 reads CASSPIRDIFTDTQYF. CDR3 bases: TGCGCCAGCAGCCCCATACGGGACATTTTCACAGATACGCAGTATTTT.

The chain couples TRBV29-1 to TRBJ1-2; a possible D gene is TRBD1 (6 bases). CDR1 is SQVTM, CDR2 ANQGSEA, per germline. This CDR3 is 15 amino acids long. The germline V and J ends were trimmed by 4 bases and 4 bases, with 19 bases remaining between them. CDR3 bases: TGCAGCGTTGGCAGGGGAACTACTTCCTCCTATGGCTACACCTTC. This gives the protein CSVGRGTTSSYGYTF.

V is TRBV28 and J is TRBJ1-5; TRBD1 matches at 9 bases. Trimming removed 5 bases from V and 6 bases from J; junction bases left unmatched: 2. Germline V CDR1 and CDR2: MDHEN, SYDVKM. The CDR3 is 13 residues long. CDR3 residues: CASSGTGSQPQHF. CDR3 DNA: TGTGCCAGCAGTGGGACAGGGAGTCAGCCCCAGCATTTT.

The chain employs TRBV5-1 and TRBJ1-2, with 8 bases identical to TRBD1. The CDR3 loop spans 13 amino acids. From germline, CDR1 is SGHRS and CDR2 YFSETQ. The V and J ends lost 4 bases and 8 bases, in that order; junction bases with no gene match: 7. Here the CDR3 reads CASSPDRAGGYTF. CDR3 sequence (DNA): TGCGCCAGCAGCCCGGACAGGGCCGGCGGCTACACCTTC.